This TCR beta chain originates from a study of T cells in Graves' hyperthyroidism and ophthalmopathy. Study-wide findings and caveats: Most thyroid clonotypes that were expanded above 0.001 also turned up in blood.

The CDR3 totals 13 residues. CDR1 is MNHEY, CDR2 SMNVEV, per germline (reference sequence). V lost 6 bases and J 8 bases, leaving 16 bases between the germline ends. Amplified regions were TCR beta CDR3 sequences from RNA transcripts. First-round RT-PCR with HTBI primers amplified the TCR CDR3 region. TCRdb re-derived calls from the multiplex PCR reads in MiXCR, one entry per CDR3 protein. In the table there are under 650,000 distinct CDR3 sequences, about a sixth of which are singletons. This clonotype was seen at least ten times. Antigen specificity is unknown. Specimen: blood. The TCR was taken from a woman in her twenties or thirties with Graves' hyperthyroidism. V is TRBV27 and J is TRBJ1-2; TRBD1 is a possible D gene (6 bases). Here the CDR3 reads CASRGRGARGYTF. The CDR3 DNA is TGTGCCAGCAGAGGGCGGGGGGCAAGGGGCTACACCTTC.